Presented here are 27 T cell receptor beta chains from one specimen sequenced in a study of blood T cell repertoires in COVID-19. TCRdb keeps only in-frame clones here, not all; method: immunoSEQ multiplex PCR. The sample includes about 50,000 clones, around 80% of them seen just once. The specimen was peripheral blood. The receptors originated from a man in his sixties or seventies with acute or convalescent COVID-19.

V and J are TRBV7-8 and TRBJ2-1; TRBD2 agrees at 11 bases. CDR1 and CDR2 from the germline V gene are SGHVS and FQNEAQ. V lost 7 bases, J lost 6 bases, and 8 bases stayed unmatched. CDR3 length: 15 amino acids. The CDR3 protein is CASNSGGAGGNEQFF. Written as DNA, the CDR3 is TGTGCCAGCAATAGCGGGGGGGCCGGGGGCAATGAGCAGTTCTTC.

This chain uses TRBV3-1 (or the pseudogene TRBV3-2) with TRBJ1-2; possibly TRBD1 for D (5 bases). V dropped 2 bases and J dropped 7 bases, with 11 bases sitting between them. The CDR3 loop spans 13 amino acids. The germline V gene encodes CDR1 LGHDT and CDR2 YNNKEL (reference sequence). The CDR3 reads CASSQSREGGYTF. Written as DNA, the CDR3 is TGTGCCAGCAGCCAAAGCAGGGAGGGTGGCTACACCTTC.

This clone has more than one count but fewer than ten. The chain uses TRBV28 and TRBJ1-6; 7 bases match TRBD1. Germline CDR1 is MDHEN and CDR2 is SYDVKM. This CDR3 has 15 amino acids. The V and J ends lost 6 bases and 6 bases, in that order; junction bases with no gene match: 8. CDR3 nucleotides: TGTGCCAGCAGGGACTCGCAGGGGGTTAATTCACCCCTCCACTTT. As protein: CASRDSQGVNSPLHF.

To note about this clone: The junction does not match germline at one end; this may be a read error. V and J are TRBV18 and TRBJ2-2; D is unresolved. This CDR3 comprises 15 residues. Germline V lookup: CDR1 KGHSH, CDR2 LQKENI. CDR3 protein: CASSPPLDATGELFF. As DNA, the CDR3 is TGTGCCAGCTCCCCACCGCTAGACGCCACCGGGGAGCTGTTTTTT.

This rearrangement joins TRBV9 to TRBJ2-3; D possibly corresponds to TRBD1 (5 bases). V gave up 8 bases and J gave up 0 bases, with 13 bases separating them. CDR3 length equals 14 residues. Germline V gene data show CDR1 as SGDLS and CDR2 as YYNGEE. The CDR3 coding sequence is TGTGCCAGTCAACAGGCCCCTAGCACAGATACGCAGTATTTT. Translated: CASQQAPSTDTQYF.

V and J are TRBV30 and TRBJ2-5, with 8 bases matching TRBD1. CDR3 length: 15 residues. V lost 0 bases to trimming and J lost 5 bases; unmatched junction nucleotides: 8. CDR1 is GTSNPN, CDR2 SVGIG, per germline (reference sequence). The CDR3 spells CAWSVARGLRETQYF. The DNA for the CDR3 is TGTGCCTGGAGTGTAGCCAGGGGGCTAAGGGAGACCCAGTACTTC. Full variable domain (rest looked up from reference TRBV30 and TRBJ2-5): SQTIHQWPATLVQPVGSPLSLECTVEGTSNPNLYWYRQAAGRGLQLLFYSVGIGQISSEVPQNLSASRPQDRQFILSSKKLLLSDSGFYLCAWSVARGLRETQYFGPGTRLLVL.

The V and J genes are TRBV6-1 and TRBJ2-7; 8 positions match TRBD2. Trimming cost V 6 bases and J 1 base; bases outside gene matches: 2. The CDR3 runs to 13 residues. The germline V gene has CDR1 MNHNS and CDR2 SASEGT. CDR3 residues: CASRGLESYEQYF. The CDR3 DNA reads TGTGCCAGCAGGGGACTAGAGTCCTACGAGCAGTACTTC.

V and J are TRBV29-1 and TRBJ1-1; TRBD1 matches 7 bases. Germline loops: CDR1 SQVTM, CDR2 ANQGSEA. Trimming took 8 bases from V and 5 from J; bases not matched to a gene: 8. The CDR3 covers 12 residues. The CDR3 coding sequence is TGCAGCACCCGACAGGGTGAGACTGAAGCTTTCTTT. It encodes CSTRQGETEAFF. Looking up the rest from reference TRBV29-1 and TRBJ1-1 gives the full variable domain: SAVISQKPSRDICQRGTSLTIQCQVDSQVTMMFWYRQQPGQSLTLIATANQGSEATYESGFVIDKFPISRPNLTFSTLTVSNMSPEDSSIYLCSTRQGETEAFFGQGTRLTVV.

The chain is built from TRBV6-4 and TRBJ2-5; D possibly corresponds to TRBD1 (7 bases). CDR3 length equals 15 residues. The germline V and J ends were trimmed by 0 bases and 7 bases, with 15 bases remaining between them. Germline V gives CDR1 MRHNA, CDR2 SNTAGT. Here the CDR3 reads CASSDSTGRPGTQYF. The CDR3 region has the DNA TGTGCCAGCAGTGACTCGACAGGGAGGCCAGGGACCCAGTACTTC.

This clone was detected only a few times. The J gene is TRBJ2-7, the V gene TRBV9; D call uncertain. The V end was cut by 0 bases, the J end by 2 bases, with 12 bases between. The germline CDR1 and CDR2 sequences are SGDLS and YYNGEE. There are 15 residues in the CDR3. The CDR3 DNA is TGTGCCAGCAGCGTAGGGTTTGCGCCTCCCTACGAGCAGTACTTC. Translating gives CASSVGFAPPYEQYF.

The chain links TRBV20-1 to TRBJ2-3; 9 bases align to TRBD1. The CDR3 spans 15 residues. From germline, CDR1 is DFQATT and CDR2 SNEGSKA (reference sequence). The trim removed 3 bases at V and 0 bases at J, leaving 4 bases unmatched. In DNA, the CDR3 is TGCAGTGCTAGTACAGGGGGCGTTAGCACAGATACGCAGTATTTT. Its protein is CSASTGGVSTDTQYF.

In its sample, this clone was seen a few times. The DNA for the CDR3 is TGTGCCAGCAGCGGGCGGGACTCCCGGTCCTACGAGCAGTACTTC. This translates into CASSGRDSRSYEQYF. The rearrangement uses TRBV2 and TRBJ2-7, with D tentatively TRBD2 (6 bases). CDR1 is SNHLY and CDR2 is FYNNEI in the germline V gene. The CDR3 length is 15 residues. Deletions cut 6 bases from V and 1 base from J, with 16 bases between.

The chain recombines TRBV11-3 with TRBJ2-1; the D gene is possibly TRBD2 (6 bases). Germline loops: CDR1 SGHNT, CDR2 YENEEA. Trimming shortened V by 0 bases and J by 9 bases, and 21 bases separated the two germline ends. The CDR3 totals 17 residues. CDR3 protein: CASSLDLAGKGNVEQFF. The CDR3 bases are TGTGCCAGCAGCTTAGATCTGGCGGGAAAAGGTAACGTTGAGCAGTTCTTC.

Only a few counts were recorded for this clone. The V call is TRBV19, the J call TRBJ2-5, with a tentative D call TRBD1 (6 bases). CDR1 and CDR2 (germline): LNHDA, SQIVND (reference sequence). The CDR3 has 15 residues. Between the trimmed V and J ends, which lost 1 base and 4 bases, there was a span of 13 bases. The CDR3 nucleotides read TGTGCCAGTAGTATAGTGGGACACATGGGAGAGACCCAGTACTTC. The encoded protein is CASSIVGHMGETQYF. Using reference TRBV19 and TRBJ2-5 for the parts outside the CDR3, the full variable domain is DGGITQSPKYLFRKEGQNVTLSCEQNLNHDAMYWYRQDPGQGLRLIYYSQIVNDFQKGDIAEGYSVSREKKESFPLTVTSAQKNPTAFYLCASSIVGHMGETQYFGPGTRLLVL.

This clone has only one observation. The chain links TRBV19 to TRBJ1-3; unclear D gene. The CDR3 is made up of 14 amino acids. Deletions cut 4 bases from V and 2 bases from J, with 9 bases between. CDR1 and CDR2 from the germline V gene are LNHDA and SQIVND (reference sequence). This CDR3 reads CASSTRRAGNTIYF. CDR3 nucleotides: TGTGCCAGTAGTACCCGCCGAGCTGGAAACACCATATATTTT. The variable domain in full, completed from reference TRBV19 and TRBJ1-3, reads DGGITQSPKYLFRKEGQNVTLSCEQNLNHDAMYWYRQDPGQGLRLIYYSQIVNDFQKGDIAEGYSVSREKKESFPLTVTSAQKNPTAFYLCASSTRRAGNTIYFGEGSWLTVV.

This clone appeared a few times. DNA for the CDR3: TGTGCCAGCAGCGTAGGGGGCGTGGGTTGGGAGCAGTTCTTC. Residues: CASSVGGVGWEQFF. The gene calls are TRBV9 and TRBJ2-1; perhaps TRBD1 as D (5 bases). Germline V gene lookup returns CDR1 SGDLS and CDR2 YYNGEE. Trimming left V 0 bases short and J 10 bases short, with 14 bases between. The CDR3 has 14 amino acids.

This sequence joins TRBV27 and TRBJ1-5; the D is unclear. CDR1 MNHEY and CDR2 SMNVEV come from the germline V gene (reference sequence). The CDR3 totals 9 residues. CDR3: CPRSKPQHF. The DNA of the CDR3 is TGTCCGCGATCAAAGCCCCAGCATTTT.

The J gene is TRBJ2-3, the V gene TRBV18; the D gene is possibly TRBD2 (5 bases). The CDR3 is made up of 12 amino acids. Germline CDR1 reads KGHSH; CDR2 reads LQKENI. Trimming took off 3 bases at V and 6 bases at J, with 7 bases between the two ends. DNA for the CDR3: TGTGCCAGCTCACCCGCGGGCGATACGCAGTATTTT. It encodes CASSPAGDTQYF.

The table lists this clone with a few counts. The chain is built from TRBV29-1 and TRBJ2-7; 8 nucleotides agree with TRBD2. The germline V gene has CDR1 SQVTM and CDR2 ANQGSEA. V gave up 3 bases and J gave up 3 bases; unmatched junction bases: 7. The CDR3 is 14 residues long. CDR3 coding DNA: TGCAGCGTTGACGTTAGCGGGACCCGCTACGAGCAGTACTTC. Translating it yields CSVDVSGTRYEQYF.

The chain recombines TRBV30 with TRBJ1-2; 10 nucleotides agree with TRBD1. Germline CDR1 reads GTSNPN; CDR2 reads SVGIG (reference sequence). The CDR3 runs to 13 residues. Unmatched junction bases numbered 11, after V lost 2 bases and J lost 14 bases. The CDR3 is CAWSYKDRGHWTF. CDR3 DNA sequence: TGTGCCTGGAGTTACAAAGACAGGGGGCATTGGACCTTC.

The V call is TRBV5-6, the J call TRBJ1-4; D is possibly TRBD1 (6 bases). CDR1 is SGHDT, CDR2 YYEEEE, per germline. CDR3 size: 14 residues. V was trimmed by 2 bases and J by 4 bases, leaving 9 bases between them. The CDR3 DNA reads TGTGCCAGCAGCTTTGGACAGTTTAATGAAAAACTGTTTTTT. Amino acid sequence: CASSFGQFNEKLFF.

The chain combines TRBV6-5 with TRBJ2-2; 8 positions match TRBD2. Germline loops: CDR1 MNHEY, CDR2 SVGAGI. J lost 1 base, V lost 5 bases, and 3 bases had no gene match. This CDR3 is 15 amino acids long. Written as DNA, the CDR3 is TGTGCCAGCAGTCTCGGGGGGGGGAACACCGGGGAGCTGTTTTTT. Amino acids: CASSLGGGNTGELFF.

This chain's CDR3 is CASSLVGLAGPTGDTQYF. CDR3 nucleotide sequence: TGCGCCAGCAGCTTGGTGGGACTAGCGGGACCTACGGGAGATACGCAGTATTTT. This chain joins TRBV5-1 and TRBJ2-3, with 13 bases that match TRBD2. Germline V gene sequence: CDR1 SGHRS, CDR2 YFSETQ. The CDR3 has 18 residues. J lost 5 bases, V lost 0 bases, and 9 bases had no gene match.

This clone was seen a few times. This chain uses TRBV28 with TRBJ1-5; TRBD1 matches 10 bases. Trimming cost V 6 bases and J 0 bases; bases outside gene matches: 8. The CDR3 contains 17 residues. Germline V lookup: CDR1 MDHEN, CDR2 SYDVKM. As DNA, the CDR3 is TGTGCCAGCAGAAACCGGGACAGGGGATATAGCAATCAGCCCCAGCATTTT. It specifies CASRNRDRGYSNQPQHF. The complete variable domain, with remaining parts taken from reference TRBV28 and TRBJ1-5, reads DVKVTQSSRYLVKRTGEKVFLECVQDMDHENMFWYRQDPGLGLRLIYFSYDVKMKEKGDIPEGYSVSREKKERFSLILESASTNQTSMYLCASRNRDRGYSNQPQHFGDGTRLSIL.

The table lists this clone with a few counts. The chain links TRBV20-1 to TRBJ2-1; TRBD2 might be the D (6 bases). The ends were cut back, 3 bases at V and 4 bases at J, with 13 bases in the middle. The CDR3 totals 14 residues. Germline loops: CDR1 DFQATT, CDR2 SNEGSKA (reference sequence). The CDR3 sequence: CSASSEGLYNEQFF. The CDR3 nucleotides are TGCAGTGCTAGTTCGGAGGGCCTATACAATGAGCAGTTCTTC.

The chain couples TRBV18 to TRBJ2-5, with a possible D match to TRBD2 (5 bases). Per the germline V gene, CDR1 is KGHSH and CDR2 is LQKENI. The ends were cut back, 3 bases at V and 2 bases at J, with 16 bases in the middle. The CDR3 is 16 amino acids. CDR3 residues: CASSPPVRTEQETQYF. The CDR3 region has the DNA TGTGCCAGCTCACCTCCCGTGCGGACTGAACAAGAGACCCAGTACTTC.

V gene TRBV10-2 combines with J gene TRBJ2-3; 7 bases agree with TRBD1. This CDR3 has 14 amino acids. Germline values: CDR1 WSHSY, CDR2 SAAADI. V lost 8 bases and J lost 2; bases outside the gene matches: 7. The CDR3: CASGPGQPTDTQYF. CDR3 nucleotide sequence: TGCGCCAGCGGACCGGGACAGCCCACAGATACGCAGTATTTT.